This TCR beta chain was documented in a study of T cells after somatic rescue of genetic block. The CDR3 consists of 15 residues. Per germline, CDR1 SGHVS and CDR2 FNYEAQ. Trimming removed 0 bases from V and 9 bases from J, with 15 bases in between. This clone was seen just once. The assay was immunoSEQ multiplex PCR, and TCRdb's table has in-frame clones only and misses some. The data show roughly 71,000 clones, around 90% seen once. Sequenced material: peripheral blood mononuclear cells (PBMCs). The receptor was derived from a young man. V and J are TRBV7-6 and TRBJ1-5; D possibly corresponds to TRBD1 (5 bases). CDR3 region: CASSLASGGIGPQHF. CDR3 in DNA: TGTGCCAGCAGCTTAGCTTCCGGGGGGATCGGGCCCCAGCATTTT.